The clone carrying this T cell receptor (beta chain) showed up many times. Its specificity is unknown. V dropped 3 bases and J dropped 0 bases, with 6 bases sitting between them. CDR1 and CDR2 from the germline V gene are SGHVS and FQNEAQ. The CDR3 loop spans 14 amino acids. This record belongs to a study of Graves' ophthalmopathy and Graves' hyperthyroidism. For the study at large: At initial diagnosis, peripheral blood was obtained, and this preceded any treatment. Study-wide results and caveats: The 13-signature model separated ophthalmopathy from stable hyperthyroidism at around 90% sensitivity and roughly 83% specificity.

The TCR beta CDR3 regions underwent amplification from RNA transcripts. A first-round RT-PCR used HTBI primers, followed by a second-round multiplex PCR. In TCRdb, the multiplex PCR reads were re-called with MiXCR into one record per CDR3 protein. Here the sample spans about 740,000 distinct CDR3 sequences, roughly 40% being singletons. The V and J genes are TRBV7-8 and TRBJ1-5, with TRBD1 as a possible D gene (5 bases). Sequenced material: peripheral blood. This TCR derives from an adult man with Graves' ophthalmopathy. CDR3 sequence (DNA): TGTGCCAGCAGCTTGGGGGTTAGCAATCAGCCCCAGCATTTT. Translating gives CASSLGVSNQPQHF.